The next 22 T cell receptor beta chains were all read from a single sample in a study of monozygotic twins with inflammatory bowel disease. TCRdb processed the 5' RACE reads again and assigns one entry to each CDR3 protein, with no DNA. This sample's table reports approximately 400,000 distinct CDR3 sequences. Sequencing was performed on blood. These receptors were collected from a human donor with ulcerative colitis or Crohn's disease, or a healthy co-twin of an affected twin (not recorded which).

The CDR3 region is CSVTQGIRETQYF. The chain combines TRBV29-1 with TRBJ2-5; TCRdb reports TRBD1, a call that lacks DNA to check it against. This CDR3 spans 13 amino acids. CDR1 is SQVTM and CDR2 is ANQGSEA in the germline V gene.

The chain has TRBV18 and TRBJ2-7; TCRdb selects TRBD2, and the lack of DNA leaves this call unchecked. Germline CDR1 and CDR2: KGHSH and LQKENI. This CDR3 has 12 amino acids. The CDR3 reads CASSPISGEQYF.

V and J are TRBV18 and TRBJ1-1; the D call of TRBD1 rests on TCRdb alone, since no DNA is present to check it. CDR3 length: 17 amino acids. Germline-derived CDR1 and CDR2 are KGHSH and LQKENI. CDR3 sequence reads: CASSPTVGGGSVTEAFF. Looking up the rest from reference TRBV18 and TRBJ1-1 gives the full variable domain: NAGVMQNPRHLVRRRGQEARLRCSPMKGHSHVYWYRQLPEEGLKFMVYLQKENIIDESGMPKERFSAEFPKEGPSILRIQQVVRGDSAAYFCASSPTVGGGSVTEAFFGQGTRLTVV.

This chain links TRBV7-2 with TRBJ2-2; with no DNA, the TCRdb D assignment of TRBD2 cannot be verified. Germline CDR1 reads SGHTA; CDR2 reads FQGNSA. The CDR3 totals 17 residues. The CDR3 sequence: CASSLGSASGSTGELFF.

The rearrangement links TRBV7-7 to TRBJ2-2; as DNA is missing, the TRBD1 call by TCRdb cannot be tested. The CDR3 runs to 14 residues. Germline V CDR1 and CDR2: SSHAT, FNYEAQ (reference sequence). CDR3: CASQRTDNTGELFF.

The chain couples TRBV20-1 to TRBJ1-2. The CDR3 runs 14 residues. Germline V gene lookup returns CDR1 DFQATT and CDR2 SNEGSKA (reference sequence). CDR3: CSARDGDYGRGYTF.

The chain's CDR3 is CASSQLRDRDMETQYF. The chain employs TRBV3-1 and TRBJ2-5; the TCRdb D gene call, TRBD1, has no DNA to confirm it. Per the germline V gene, CDR1 is LGHDT and CDR2 is YNNKEL (reference sequence). CDR3 length: 16 residues.

This sequence joins TRBV5-1 and TRBJ2-7. Germline V gene lookup returns CDR1 SGHRS and CDR2 YFSETQ. The CDR3 has 14 residues. The CDR3 loop reads CASSLAGVSYEQYF.

The chain carries TRBV7-2 and TRBJ2-7; TCRdb's D gene call, TRBD2, goes unchecked for lack of DNA. CDR3 length: 13 amino acids. Germline V gene lookup returns CDR1 SGHTA and CDR2 FQGNSA. CDR3 in amino acids: CASSDTREAEQYF.

The chain is built from TRBV7-2 and TRBJ2-7. Germline values: CDR1 SGHTA, CDR2 FQGNSA. This CDR3 spans 13 amino acids. The CDR3 is CASRTGASYEQYF. Full variable domain (remainder filled in from reference TRBV7-2 and TRBJ2-7): GAGVSQSPSNKVTEKGKDVELRCDPISGHTALYWYRQSLGQGLEFLIYFQGNSAPDKSGLPSDRFSAERTGGSVSTLTIQRTQQEDSAVYLCASRTGASYEQYFGPGTRLTVT.

J is TRBJ1-2 and V is TRBV29-1. CDR1 and CDR2 (germline): SQVTM, ANQGSEA. The CDR3 has 11 residues. The CDR3 sequence is CSVPGYYGYTF.

The chain recombines TRBV7-9 with TRBJ1-1; TCRdb proposes TRBD1, but this gene call is untestable without DNA. Germline V gene data show CDR1 as SEHNR and CDR2 as FQNEAQ (reference sequence). The CDR3 length is 14 residues. The CDR3 loop reads CASRLTGLNTEAFF.

This chain links TRBV28 with TRBJ2-7; TCRdb designates TRBD1, a call that cannot be tested without DNA. This CDR3 comprises 13 residues. Per the germline V gene, CDR1 is MDHEN and CDR2 is SYDVKM. CDR3 sequence: CASGTVLGYKQYF.

The CDR3 is CASSPTRASQETQYF. The rearrangement joins TRBV27 to TRBJ2-5; TCRdb proposes TRBD1, but this gene call is untestable without DNA. CDR3 length equals 15 residues. In germline, CDR1 is MNHEY, CDR2 SMNVEV (reference sequence).

This chain uses TRBV12-3 or TRBV12-4 with TRBJ2-2; TCRdb indicates TRBD1, and absent DNA this call remains unverified. The length of the CDR3 is 18 residues. CDR3 region: CASSFLFLRTTNTGELFF.

The genes are TRBV6-5 and TRBJ2-5; checking the TCRdb D call of TRBD2 is not possible without DNA. CDR1 is MNHEY and CDR2 is SVGAGI in the germline V gene. The CDR3 runs to 15 residues. The CDR3 loop is CASSYGGGEQETQYF.

The chain is built from TRBV29-1 and TRBJ2-3; TCRdb's assignment of TRBD2 cannot be checked, as there is no DNA. The CDR3 is 13 residues long. The germline V gene has CDR1 SQVTM and CDR2 ANQGSEA. This CDR3 reads CSVKGLAGDTQYF.

The rearrangement uses TRBV7-9 and TRBJ2-7; without DNA, the TCRdb call of TRBD1 cannot be checked. CDR1 SEHNR and CDR2 FQNEAQ come from the germline V gene (reference sequence). The CDR3 length is 12 residues. The CDR3 here is CASSLWGTEQYF.

The chain employs TRBV19 and TRBJ1-5; the D call from TCRdb, TRBD1, cannot be confirmed without DNA. CDR1 is LNHDA and CDR2 is SQIVND in the germline V gene (reference sequence). The CDR3 spans 17 residues. The CDR3 reads CASSDVRYDSSNQPQHF.

V is TRBV6-1 and J is TRBJ1-6. This CDR3 contains 14 residues. CDR1 and CDR2 (germline): MNHNS, SASEGT. The CDR3 loop is CASSGGVYNSPLHF.

This chain joins TRBV2 and TRBJ1-2. Germline V gene data show CDR1 as SNHLY and CDR2 as FYNNEI. This CDR3 spans 14 amino acids. The chain's CDR3 is CASSEGILGYGYTF.

CDR3 loop: CASSPGLAARTDTQYF. The chain has TRBV4-2 and TRBJ2-3; checking the TCRdb D call of TRBD2 is not possible without DNA. The V gene's germline CDR1 is LGHNA and CDR2 YNFKEQ. The CDR3 runs 16 residues.